This TCR beta chain was sequenced during a study of cytomegalovirus exposure and HLA in healthy donors. 60 Vbeta and 13 Jbeta primers were used in PCR. Sequencing used immunoSEQ multiplex PCR; TCRdb keeps in-frame clones, though not all of them. The data contain fewer than 75,000 clones, around 75% of them singletons. The CDR3 has 16 residues. Per germline, CDR1 SGHTA and CDR2 FQGNSA. V lost 1 base to trimming and J lost 0 bases, with 12 bases between them. J is TRBJ1-1 and V is TRBV7-2, with D uncertain. The specimen was PBMCs. This clonotype was obtained from a man in his 70s in good health and CMV-seronegative. The CDR3 nucleotides read TGTGCCAGCAGCTTAGGAAGTTTACAGCTGAACACTGAAGCTTTCTTT. Its translation: CASSLGSLQLNTEAFF.